Shown below are 13 T cell receptor beta chains from a single sample sequenced in a study of blood T cell repertoires in COVID-19. TCRdb keeps only in-frame clones here, not all; method: immunoSEQ multiplex PCR. The table records hundreds of thousands of clones, 65% to 85% of them present only once. Sequenced: peripheral blood. The receptors originated from a woman aged 25 to 39 with COVID-19, enrolled during active disease.

The chain combines TRBV5-1 with TRBJ2-2, with 10 bases fitting TRBD2. V lost 3 bases and J lost 7; bases outside the gene matches: 9. Germline CDR1 reads SGHRS; CDR2 reads YFSETQ. The CDR3 consists of 16 residues. The chain's CDR3 is CASSWATSGNGGELFF. DNA of the CDR3: TGCGCCAGCAGCTGGGCAACTAGCGGGAATGGCGGGGAGCTGTTTTTT.

The chain couples TRBV18 to TRBJ2-3, with D hard to call. The CDR3 contains 14 residues. Germline CDR1 KGHSH, CDR2 LQKENI. Trimming stripped 6 bases from V and 1 base from J, with 11 bases between. CDR3: CASSLTGGTDTQYF. Written as DNA, the CDR3 is TGTGCCAGCTCTCTGACCGGAGGCACAGATACGCAGTATTTT. The variable domain in full, completed from reference TRBV18 and TRBJ2-3, reads NAGVMQNPRHLVRRRGQEARLRCSPMKGHSHVYWYRQLPEEGLKFMVYLQKENIIDESGMPKERFSAEFPKEGPSILRIQQVVRGDSAAYFCASSLTGGTDTQYFGPGTRLTVL.

The chain uses TRBV6-4 and TRBJ2-7; a weak D match, TRBD2 (6 bases). This CDR3 spans 15 amino acids. The germline CDR1 and CDR2 sequences are MRHNA and SNTAGT. Between the trimmed V and J ends, which lost 6 bases and 4 bases, there was a span of 19 bases. CDR3 in amino acids: CASRRGRRRGYEQYF. CDR3 sequence (DNA): TGTGCCAGCAGGCGGGGACGGCGAAGGGGATACGAGCAGTACTTC.

The sample holds one count of this clone. The V call is TRBV7-9, the J call TRBJ2-5, with 7 bases identical to TRBD1. The V gene's germline CDR1 is SEHNR and CDR2 FQNEAQ (reference sequence). The CDR3 extends over 14 amino acids. V gave up 1 base and J gave up 5 bases; unmatched junction bases: 4. The CDR3 DNA reads as TGTGCCAGCAGCTTAGACAGGGGTTACGAGACCCAGTACTTC. It specifies CASSLDRGYETQYF.

CDR3 in DNA: TGTGCCAGTAGTGCTTTTAGGACAGGGGACTCGGGCAATCAGCCCCAGCATTTT. Encoded protein: CASSAFRTGDSGNQPQHF. The V gene is TRBV19, the J gene TRBJ1-5, with 9 nucleotides matching TRBD1. The CDR3 runs to 18 residues. From germline, CDR1 is LNHDA and CDR2 SQIVND (reference sequence). The ends lost 5 bases at V and 2 bases at J; junction bases unmatched: 13.

This chain connects TRBV4-1 to TRBJ2-1; possible D gene TRBD2, 5 bases. Germline V gene lookup returns CDR1 MGHRA and CDR2 YSYEKL. CDR3 length: 13 residues. V shed 3 bases and J shed 7 bases, with 10 bases lying between them. This chain's CDR3 is CASSQGERNEQFF. The CDR3 bases are TGCGCCAGCAGCCAGGGAGAGCGGAATGAGCAGTTCTTC.

V and J are TRBV9 and TRBJ2-7, with 9 bases lining up with TRBD1. Germline V gene data show CDR1 as SGDLS and CDR2 as YYNGEE. This CDR3 has 15 amino acids. V lost 5 bases, J lost 5 bases, and 11 bases stayed unmatched. The CDR3 loop reads CASSVTGTGFHEQYF. The CDR3 DNA follows: TGTGCCAGCAGTGTTACCGGGACAGGGTTCCACGAGCAGTACTTC. The variable domain in full, with the rest retrieved from reference TRBV9 and TRBJ2-7, is DSGVTQTPKHLITATGQRVTLRCSPRSGDLSVYWYQQSLDQGLQFLIQYYNGEERAKGNILERFSAQQFPDLHSELNLSSLELGDSALYFCASSVTGTGFHEQYFGPGTRLTVT.

The chain couples TRBV5-5 to TRBJ1-2; possible D gene TRBD1, 6 bases. Germline-derived CDR1 and CDR2 are SGHKS and YYEKEE (reference sequence). The CDR3 spans 14 residues. V was pared by 4 bases and J by 2 bases, with 12 bases between. The CDR3 sequence is CASSPYRDNYGYTF. The CDR3 DNA reads TGTGCCAGCAGCCCATACAGGGACAACTATGGCTACACCTTC.

This clone was seen only a few times. The chain couples TRBV2 to TRBJ2-7, with D possibly matching TRBD2 (6 bases). The germline CDR1 and CDR2 sequences are SNHLY and FYNNEI. Trimming shortened V by 4 bases and J by 1 base, and 8 bases separated the two germline ends. The CDR3 is 13 amino acids. CDR3 residues: CASSVTRSYEQYF. In DNA, the CDR3 is TGTGCCAGCAGTGTGACTAGATCCTACGAGCAGTACTTC.

The genes are TRBV19 and TRBJ2-1, with TRBD1 matching 11 bases. Germline V gives CDR1 LNHDA, CDR2 SQIVND (reference sequence). Losses at the gene ends were 5 bases for V and 2 bases for J; bases not matched to a gene: 5. This CDR3 is built from 16 residues. CDR3 coding DNA: TGTGCCAGTAGTGGACGGACAGGGGGCCCCTACAATGAGCAGTTCTTC. The encoded protein is CASSGRTGGPYNEQFF. Looking up the rest from reference TRBV19 and TRBJ2-1 gives the full variable domain: DGGITQSPKYLFRKEGQNVTLSCEQNLNHDAMYWYRQDPGQGLRLIYYSQIVNDFQKGDIAEGYSVSREKKESFPLTVTSAQKNPTAFYLCASSGRTGGPYNEQFFGPGTRLTVL.

The chain joins TRBV27 to TRBJ1-1, with a possible D match to TRBD1 (5 bases). V was shortened by 3 bases and J by 3 bases, with 17 bases between the two germline ends. This CDR3 spans 16 amino acids. Germline V lookup: CDR1 MNHEY, CDR2 SMNVEV (reference sequence). Here the CDR3 DNA reads TGTGCCAGCAGTTTGGTGAATACAGGAATGGACACTGAAGCTTTCTTT. Protein sequence: CASSLVNTGMDTEAFF.

The CDR3 here is CATSRDLGDSSYEQYF. CDR3 bases: TGTGCCACCAGCAGAGATTTAGGGGATAGCTCCTACGAGCAGTACTTC. The V and J genes are TRBV15 and TRBJ2-7, with D possibly being TRBD1 (5 bases). The V and J ends lost 0 bases and 0 bases respectively, with 12 bases between them. CDR1 and CDR2 from the germline V gene are LNHNV and YYDKDF (reference sequence). The CDR3 is 16 amino acids.

The chain recombines TRBV28 with TRBJ2-7, with D perhaps matching TRBD1 (6 bases). The CDR3 has 15 amino acids. V gave up 3 bases and J gave up 1 base, with 13 bases separating them. Germline values: CDR1 MDHEN, CDR2 SYDVKM. CDR3 nucleotides: TGTGCCAGCAGTTTTATAGGGGGTCAATCCTACGAGCAGTACTTC. Amino acids: CASSFIGGQSYEQYF.